These 11 T cell receptor beta chains originate from one sample sequenced in a study of Ad26.COV2.S vaccination and SARS-CoV-2 variants. The treatment: approximately 18 received Ad26.COV2.S at low or high dose, single or two shots; 5 received placebo; per-sample allocation not given. Sampling occurred on day 63 after the first vaccine or placebo injection. TCRdb's copy holds only in-frame clones and misses some; the assay was immunoSEQ multiplex PCR. The table shows just over 350,000 clones, with more than 75% occurring only once. Source: peripheral blood, taken in a trial of Ad26.COV2.S vaccine versus placebo. These receptors were collected from a person aged 18-60 years who received the Ad26.COV2.S COVID-19 vaccine or a placebo.

Ten or more counts support this clone. This chain uses TRBV6-5 with TRBJ1-3, with 9 bases aligning to TRBD1. Germline V gene data show CDR1 as MNHEY and CDR2 as SVGAGI. The V gene end was trimmed by 8 bases and the J gene end by 7 bases; junction bases not matched to a gene: 6. This CDR3 comprises 13 residues. The CDR3 nucleotides read TGTGCCAGCGGGGGGACAGGGAGGAACACCATATATTTT. Amino acid sequence: CASGGTGRNTIYF.

This clone has only a few counts. The chain recombines TRBV19 with TRBJ1-2; unclear D gene. The CDR3 runs 18 residues. Germline-derived CDR1 and CDR2 are LNHDA and SQIVND (reference sequence). The V end lost 3 bases, the J end lost 5 bases, and 25 bases lay between the germline ends. The CDR3 region is CASSMTYQVQYLAYGYTF. In DNA, the CDR3 is TGTGCCAGTAGTATGACGTATCAGGTTCAGTACCTCGCGTATGGCTACACCTTC. Full variable domain (rest looked up from reference TRBV19 and TRBJ1-2): DGGITQSPKYLFRKEGQNVTLSCEQNLNHDAMYWYRQDPGQGLRLIYYSQIVNDFQKGDIAEGYSVSREKKESFPLTVTSAQKNPTAFYLCASSMTYQVQYLAYGYTFGSGTRLTVV.

Only a few counts were recorded for this clone. The rearrangement uses TRBV6-6 and TRBJ1-5; no reliable D call. V shed 5 bases and J shed 1 base, with 6 bases lying between them. Germline V gene lookup returns CDR1 MNHNY and CDR2 SVGAGI (reference sequence). The CDR3 covers 13 residues. The CDR3 coding sequence is TGTGCCAGCAGTCACCCAAGCAATCAGCCCCAGCATTTT. Translation: CASSHPSNQPQHF.

This chain connects TRBV24-1 to TRBJ1-4; D is perhaps TRBD1 (5 bases). The CDR3 spans 16 residues. Trimming stripped 4 bases from V and 0 bases from J, with 11 bases between. Germline V gene data show CDR1 as KGHDR and CDR2 as SFDVKD. The CDR3 spells CATSESGPSTNEKLFF. Written as DNA, the CDR3 is TGTGCCACCAGTGAATCGGGACCATCAACTAATGAAAAACTGTTTTTT.

The rearrangement links TRBV4-1 to TRBJ2-7; TRBD1 matches at 7 bases. The CDR3 totals 16 residues. V dropped 1 base and J dropped 5; count of bases not matched to a gene: 11. CDR1 is MGHRA and CDR2 is YSYEKL in the germline V gene. CDR3 amino acids: CASSQGRQGRVHEQYF. The CDR3 DNA reads TGCGCCAGCAGCCAAGGTCGACAGGGACGCGTCCACGAGCAGTACTTC.

Concerning this clone: The sample holds other DNA sequences that translate to the same CDR3. J is TRBJ2-2 and V is TRBV9; D is undetermined. The germline V gene has CDR1 SGDLS and CDR2 YYNGEE. V lost 0 bases, J lost 4 bases, and 4 bases lay in between. CDR3 length equals 13 residues. CDR3 sequence: CASSVGGTGELFF. The DNA of the CDR3 is TGTGCCAGCAGCGTAGGGGGCACCGGGGAGCTGTTTTTT.

This clone appeared a single time. The chain combines TRBV6-1 with TRBJ1-6; 9 nucleotides line up with TRBD1. V lost 1 base and J lost 9; bases outside the gene matches: 4. The CDR3 covers 15 residues. Per the germline V gene, CDR1 is MNHNS and CDR2 is SASEGT. The CDR3 DNA follows: TGTGCCAGCAGTGAAGAGGGACAGGGTTTTTCACCCCTCCACTTT. Its protein is CASSEEGQGFSPLHF.

This sequence joins TRBV6-5 and TRBJ2-3, with D possibly being TRBD1 (7 bases). V was shortened by 7 bases and J by 0 bases, with 14 bases between the two germline ends. Germline-derived CDR1 and CDR2 are MNHEY and SVGAGI. This CDR3 has 15 amino acids. CDR3 in amino acids: CASMGGQDSTDTQYF. The DNA of the CDR3 is TGTGCCAGCATGGGAGGACAGGATAGCACAGATACGCAGTATTTT.

The gene calls are TRBV5-5 and TRBJ1-5; TRBD1 matches at 7 bases. J gave up 5 bases and V 0 bases, and 2 bases lay outside the gene matches. CDR3 length equals 14 residues. Germline V gene sequence: CDR1 SGHKS, CDR2 YYEKEE (reference sequence). The CDR3 nucleotides read TGTGCCAGCAGCTTGGCCCAGGGGGATCAGCCCCAGCATTTT. It codes for CASSLAQGDQPQHF. The variable domain in full, with the rest retrieved from reference TRBV5-5 and TRBJ1-5, is DAGVTQSPTHLIKTRGQQVTLRCSPISGHKSVSWYQQVLGQGPQFIFQYYEKEERGRGNFPDRFSARQFPNYSSELNVNALLLGDSALYLCASSLAQGDQPQHFGDGTRLSIL.

The chain carries TRBV7-2 and TRBJ2-3; 9 bases match TRBD2. Germline CDR1 is SGHTA and CDR2 is FQGNSA. The CDR3 contains 15 residues. V lost 4 bases and J lost 6; bases outside the gene matches: 8. In DNA form, the CDR3 reads TGTGCCAGCAGCTGGGGGACTAGCCCCTGGGATACGCAGTATTTT. Its translation: CASSWGTSPWDTQYF.

The chain links TRBV30 to TRBJ2-5; perhaps TRBD1 as D (6 bases). V was trimmed by 2 bases and J by 5 bases, leaving 12 bases between them. The CDR3 loop spans 13 amino acids. Germline CDR1 is GTSNPN and CDR2 is SVGIG (reference sequence). The CDR3 DNA reads TGTGCCTGGAGTATCACAGGGCGGGAGACCCAGTACTTC. This gives the protein CAWSITGRETQYF.